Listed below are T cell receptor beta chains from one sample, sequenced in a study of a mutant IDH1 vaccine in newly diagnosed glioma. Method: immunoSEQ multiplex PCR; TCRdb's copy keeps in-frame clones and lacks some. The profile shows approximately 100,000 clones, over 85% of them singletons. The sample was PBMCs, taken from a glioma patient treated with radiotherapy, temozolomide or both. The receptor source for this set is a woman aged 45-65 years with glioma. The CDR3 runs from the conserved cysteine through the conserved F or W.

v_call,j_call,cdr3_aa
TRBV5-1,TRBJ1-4,CASSLGQNEKLFF
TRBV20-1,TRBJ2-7,CSASGGYEQYF
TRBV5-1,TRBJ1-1,CASSLAGRGHTEAFF
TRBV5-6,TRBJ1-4,CASSFGGSSEKLFF
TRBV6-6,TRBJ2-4,CASRTPREIAKNIQYF
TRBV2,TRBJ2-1,CASSPLLAPQNEQFF
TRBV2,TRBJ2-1,CASSDLGTPNNEQFF
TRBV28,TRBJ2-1,CASSLHGTYNEQFF
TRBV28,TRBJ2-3,CASSSRWADTQYF
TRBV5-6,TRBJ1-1,CASSLRQGNTEAFF
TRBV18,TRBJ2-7,CASSPPKGSSYEQYF
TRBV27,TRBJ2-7,CASSLSLSGGSYEQYF
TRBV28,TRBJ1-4,CASSFWTNNEKLFF
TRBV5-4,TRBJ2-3,CASSLEAGHGTDTQYF